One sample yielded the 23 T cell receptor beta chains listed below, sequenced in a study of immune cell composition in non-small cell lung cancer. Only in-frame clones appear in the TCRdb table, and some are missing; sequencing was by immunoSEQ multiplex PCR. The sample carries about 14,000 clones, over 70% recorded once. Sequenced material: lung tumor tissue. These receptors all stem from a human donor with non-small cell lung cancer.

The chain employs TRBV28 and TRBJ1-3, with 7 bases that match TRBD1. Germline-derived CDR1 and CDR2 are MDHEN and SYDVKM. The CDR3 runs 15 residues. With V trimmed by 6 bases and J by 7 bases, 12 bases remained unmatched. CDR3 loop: CASRGTGTAVNTIYF. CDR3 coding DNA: TGTGCCAGCAGGGGAACCGGGACAGCGGTTAACACCATATATTTT.

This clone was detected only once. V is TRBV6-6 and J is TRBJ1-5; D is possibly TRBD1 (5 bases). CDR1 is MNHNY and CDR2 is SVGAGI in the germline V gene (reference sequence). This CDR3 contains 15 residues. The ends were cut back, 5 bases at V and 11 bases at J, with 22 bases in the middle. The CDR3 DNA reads TGTGCCAGCAGTCCCCCTTTCGGCACCCAGGGAGCCCAGCATTTT. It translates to CASSPPFGTQGAQHF.

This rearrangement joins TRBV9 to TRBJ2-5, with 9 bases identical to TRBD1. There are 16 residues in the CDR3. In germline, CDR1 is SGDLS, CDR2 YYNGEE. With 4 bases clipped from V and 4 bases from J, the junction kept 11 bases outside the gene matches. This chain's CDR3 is CASSPWTGEVAETQYF. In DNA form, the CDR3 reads TGTGCCAGCAGCCCCTGGACAGGGGAGGTTGCAGAGACCCAGTACTTC.

The CDR3 nucleotides read TGTGCCAGCTCACCGACAGGGTTAGAGACAGATACGCAGTATTTT. It codes for CASSPTGLETDTQYF. This chain joins TRBV18 and TRBJ2-3, with 7 bases aligning to TRBD1. The CDR3 sequence is 15 residues long. Germline CDR1 is KGHSH and CDR2 is LQKENI. V lost 3 bases to trimming and J lost 3 bases; unmatched junction nucleotides: 6.

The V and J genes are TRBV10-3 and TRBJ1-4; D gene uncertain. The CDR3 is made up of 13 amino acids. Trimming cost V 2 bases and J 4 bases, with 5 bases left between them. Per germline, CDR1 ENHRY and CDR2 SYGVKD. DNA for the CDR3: TGTGCCATCAGTGAGCGGATTAATGAAAAACTGTTTTTT. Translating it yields CAISERINEKLFF.

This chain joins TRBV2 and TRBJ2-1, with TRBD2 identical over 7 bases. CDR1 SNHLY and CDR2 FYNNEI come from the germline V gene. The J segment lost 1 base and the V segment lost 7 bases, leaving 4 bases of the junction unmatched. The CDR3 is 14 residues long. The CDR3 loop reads CASIPSGSYNEQFF. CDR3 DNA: TGTGCCAGCATACCTAGCGGATCCTACAATGAGCAGTTCTTC.

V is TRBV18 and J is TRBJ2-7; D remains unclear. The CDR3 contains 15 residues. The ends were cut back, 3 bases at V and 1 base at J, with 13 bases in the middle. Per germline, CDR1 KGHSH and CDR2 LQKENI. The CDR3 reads CASSPYTADSYEQYF. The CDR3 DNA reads TGTGCCAGCTCACCTTATACGGCAGATTCCTACGAGCAGTACTTC.

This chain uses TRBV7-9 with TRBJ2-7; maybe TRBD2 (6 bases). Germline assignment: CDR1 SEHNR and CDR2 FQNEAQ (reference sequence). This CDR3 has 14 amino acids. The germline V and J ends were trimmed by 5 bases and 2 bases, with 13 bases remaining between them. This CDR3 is CASSRQRATYEQYF. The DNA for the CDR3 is TGTGCCAGCAGCCGCCAGCGGGCTACCTACGAGCAGTACTTC.

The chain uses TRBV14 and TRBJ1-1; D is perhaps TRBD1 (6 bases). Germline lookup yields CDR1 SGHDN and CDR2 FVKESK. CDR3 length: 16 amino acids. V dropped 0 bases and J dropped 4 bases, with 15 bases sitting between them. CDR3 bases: TGTGCCAGCAGCCAAGATCTTGGGGGGGCTATCACTGAAGCTTTCTTT. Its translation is CASSQDLGGAITEAFF. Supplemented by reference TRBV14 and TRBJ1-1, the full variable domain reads EAGVTQFPSHSVIEKGQTVTLRCDPISGHDNLYWYRRVMGKEIKFLLHFVKESKQDESGMPNNRFLAERTGGTYSTLKVQPAELEDSGVYFCASSQDLGGAITEAFFGQGTRLTVV.

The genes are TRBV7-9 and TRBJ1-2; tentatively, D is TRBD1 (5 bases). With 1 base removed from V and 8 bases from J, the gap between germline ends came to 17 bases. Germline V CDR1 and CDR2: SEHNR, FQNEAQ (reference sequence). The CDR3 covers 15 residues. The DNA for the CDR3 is TGTGCCAGCAGCTTAGATGGGGGAGCTGCTAGGGGCTACACCTTC. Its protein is CASSLDGGAARGYTF.

The CDR3 DNA reads as TGTGCCAGCAGTCGCCAAACTAGCCCTTACAATGAGCAGTTCTTC. This translates into CASSRQTSPYNEQFF. The chain links TRBV5-4 to TRBJ2-1, with D possibly TRBD2 on 6 matching bases. Germline CDR1 reads SGHNT; CDR2 reads YYREEE (reference sequence). Trimming removed 5 bases at V and 4 bases at J, with 16 bases between. This CDR3 region has 15 residues.

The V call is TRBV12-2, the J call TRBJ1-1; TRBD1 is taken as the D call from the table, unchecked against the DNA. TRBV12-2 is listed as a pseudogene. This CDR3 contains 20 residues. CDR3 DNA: TGTGCAAGTCGCTTAGTTTATTTAAGGAACAGGGGTCTTATGAACACTGAAGCTTTCTTT. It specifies CASRLVYLRNRGLMNTEAFF.

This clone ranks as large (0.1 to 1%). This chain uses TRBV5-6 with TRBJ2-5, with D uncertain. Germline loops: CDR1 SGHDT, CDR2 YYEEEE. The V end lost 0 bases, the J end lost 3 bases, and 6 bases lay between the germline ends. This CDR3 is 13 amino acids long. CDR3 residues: CASSLALEETQYF. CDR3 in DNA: TGTGCCAGCAGCTTGGCCTTGGAAGAGACCCAGTACTTC.

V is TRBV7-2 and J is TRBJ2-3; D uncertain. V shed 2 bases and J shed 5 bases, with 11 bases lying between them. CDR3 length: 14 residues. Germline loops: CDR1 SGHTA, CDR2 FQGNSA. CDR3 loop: CASSLMGSLDTQYF. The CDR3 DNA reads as TGTGCCAGCAGCTTAATGGGATCGTTAGATACGCAGTATTTT.

The CDR3 is CASMVGGPADTQYF. In DNA, the CDR3 is TGTGCCAGCATGGTGGGAGGGCCAGCAGATACGCAGTATTTT. This chain joins TRBV6-1 and TRBJ2-3; 7 bases map to TRBD2. In germline, CDR1 is MNHNS, CDR2 SASEGT. CDR3 length: 14 amino acids. With V trimmed by 7 bases and J by 4 bases, 8 bases remained unmatched.

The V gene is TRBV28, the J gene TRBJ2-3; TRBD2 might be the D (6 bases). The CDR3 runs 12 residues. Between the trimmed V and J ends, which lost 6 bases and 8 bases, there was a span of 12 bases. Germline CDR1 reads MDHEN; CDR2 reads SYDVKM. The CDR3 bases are TGTGCCAGCAGATTCCACGGGGGTACGCAGTATTTT. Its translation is CASRFHGGTQYF.

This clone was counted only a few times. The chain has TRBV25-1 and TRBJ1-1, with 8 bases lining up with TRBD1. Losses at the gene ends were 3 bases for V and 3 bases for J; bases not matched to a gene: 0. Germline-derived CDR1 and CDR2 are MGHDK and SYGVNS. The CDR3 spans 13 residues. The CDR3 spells CASSEDRDTEAFF. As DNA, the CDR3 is TGTGCCAGCAGTGAGGACAGGGACACTGAAGCTTTCTTT.

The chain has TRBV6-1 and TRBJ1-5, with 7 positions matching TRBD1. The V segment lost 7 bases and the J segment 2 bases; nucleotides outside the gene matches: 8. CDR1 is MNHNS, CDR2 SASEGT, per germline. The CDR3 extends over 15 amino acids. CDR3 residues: CASTVQGIGNQPQHF. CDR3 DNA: TGTGCCAGCACTGTACAGGGGATCGGCAATCAGCCCCAGCATTTT.

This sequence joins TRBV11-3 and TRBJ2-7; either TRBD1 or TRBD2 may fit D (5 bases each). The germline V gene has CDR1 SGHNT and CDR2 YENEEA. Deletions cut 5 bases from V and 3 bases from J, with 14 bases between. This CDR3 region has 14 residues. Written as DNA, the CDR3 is TGTGCCAGCAGCCCCCGAGGGGTCAGCTACGAGCAGTACTTC. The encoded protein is CASSPRGVSYEQYF.

The chain's CDR3 is CAISDPQRTGGLETQYF. The CDR3 DNA reads as TGTGCCATCAGTGATCCCCAACGGACAGGGGGCTTAGAGACCCAGTACTTC. The V gene is TRBV10-3, the J gene TRBJ2-5; 11 bases are a match to TRBD1. Trimming cost V 3 bases and J 4 bases; bases outside gene matches: 10. The germline CDR1 and CDR2 sequences are ENHRY and SYGVKD. This CDR3 is 17 amino acids long.

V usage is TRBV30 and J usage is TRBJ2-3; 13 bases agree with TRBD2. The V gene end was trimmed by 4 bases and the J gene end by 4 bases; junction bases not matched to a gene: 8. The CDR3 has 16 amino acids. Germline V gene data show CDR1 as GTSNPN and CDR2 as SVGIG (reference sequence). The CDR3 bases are TGTGCCTGGAATCCAATTACTAGCGGGAGGGCAGATACGCAGTATTTT. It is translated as CAWNPITSGRADTQYF.

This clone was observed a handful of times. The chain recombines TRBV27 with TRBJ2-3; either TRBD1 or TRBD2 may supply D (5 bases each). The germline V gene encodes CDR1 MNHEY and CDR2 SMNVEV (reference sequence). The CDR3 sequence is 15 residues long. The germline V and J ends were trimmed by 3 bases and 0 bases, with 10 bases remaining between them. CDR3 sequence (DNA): TGTGCCAGCAGTTTCCAGGGAGCTAGCACAGATACGCAGTATTTT. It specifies CASSFQGASTDTQYF.

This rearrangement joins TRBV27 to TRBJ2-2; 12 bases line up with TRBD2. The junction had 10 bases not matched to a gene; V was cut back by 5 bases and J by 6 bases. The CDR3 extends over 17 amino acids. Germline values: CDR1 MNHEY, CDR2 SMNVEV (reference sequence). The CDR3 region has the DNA TGTGCCAGCAGTATAACTAGCGGGAGGATTGAGGCCGGGGAGCTGTTTTTT. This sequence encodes CASSITSGRIEAGELFF.